This TCR beta chain emerged from a study of CD8+ T cells in alopecia areata. Extracted from the samples, RNA was reverse transcribed into cDNA to serve as the sequencing template. Using immunoSEQ multiplex PCR, the repertoire was profiled, and TCRdb retains in-frame clones only, with some absent. The top ten clones hold around 6% of a sample with more than 110,000 clones, about 60% of them seen once. V lost 1 base and J 8 bases, leaving 11 bases between the germline ends. Germline-derived CDR1 and CDR2 are GTSNPN and SVGIG (reference sequence). The CDR3 totals 13 residues. This chain uses TRBV30 with TRBJ1-4; D remains unclear. The clonotype was recovered from a human donor with alopecia areata. The starting material was CD4+ T cells sorted from blood, obtained at week 0. Here the CDR3 DNA reads TGTGCCTGGAGTGGGAGGGAAGGAGAAAAACTGTTTTTT. Protein: CAWSGREGEKLFF.